This entry lists 18 T cell receptor beta chains sequenced from one sample in a study of blood T cell repertoires in COVID-19. Method: immunoSEQ multiplex PCR; TCRdb's copy keeps in-frame clones and lacks some. The table records some 95,000 clones, 70% to 90% of them present only once. The sequenced sample was peripheral blood. These receptors all stem from an elderly man with active or convalescent COVID-19.

The V call is TRBV7-2, the J call TRBJ2-1, with TRBD2 matching over 10 bases. The germline gives CDR1 SGHTA, CDR2 FQGNSA. The CDR3 loop spans 15 amino acids. J lost 8 bases, V lost 8 bases, and 12 bases had no gene match. CDR3 sequence: CASRRSSGSFDEQFF. CDR3 DNA: TGTGCCAGCCGACGCTCTAGCGGGAGTTTTGATGAGCAGTTCTTC.

This clone was found once. Here the CDR3 reads CASSLELAGGTDTQYF. CDR3 sequence (DNA): TGTGCCAGCAGCTTGGAACTAGCGGGAGGTACAGATACGCAGTATTTT. The V gene is TRBV5-4, the J gene TRBJ2-3; 12 nucleotides line up with TRBD2. The J segment lost 3 bases and the V segment lost 0 bases, leaving 2 bases of the junction unmatched. CDR3 length: 16 amino acids. Germline V gene data show CDR1 as SGHNT and CDR2 as YYREEE (reference sequence). Full variable domain (missing parts from reference TRBV5-4 and TRBJ2-3): ETGVTQSPTHLIKTRGQQVTLRCSSQSGHNTVSWYQQALGQGPQFIFQYYREEENGRGNFPPRFSGLQFPNYSSELNVNALELDDSALYLCASSLELAGGTDTQYFGPGTRLTVL.

J is TRBJ1-4 and V is TRBV4-2, with 7 nucleotides matching TRBD1. Germline V gives CDR1 LGHNA, CDR2 YNFKEQ. The CDR3 contains 17 residues. With 1 base clipped from V and 8 bases from J, the junction kept 13 bases outside the gene matches. DNA for the CDR3: TGTGCCAGCAGCCAAGCAACCGGGACAGCCTTAGGGGAAAAACTGTTTTTT. Translating it yields CASSQATGTALGEKLFF.

This clone has a single count. V usage is TRBV7-9 and J usage is TRBJ2-5, with 8 bases that match TRBD1. V lost 5 bases and J lost 5; bases outside the gene matches: 10. The CDR3 extends over 15 amino acids. CDR1 is SEHNR and CDR2 is FQNEAQ in the germline V gene (reference sequence). CDR3 DNA: TGTGCCAGCAGCAGAACAGGGGGTATAGGGGAGACCCAGTACTTC. It specifies CASSRTGGIGETQYF.

The gene calls are TRBV28 and TRBJ1-5; D call uncertain. Trimming took 5 bases from V and 5 from J, leaving 16 bases between them. Germline CDR1 MDHEN, CDR2 SYDVKM. The CDR3 totals 15 residues. The CDR3 region is CASSGRLLVYQPQHF. CDR3 sequence (DNA): TGTGCCAGCAGTGGAAGACTACTCGTCTATCAGCCCCAGCATTTT.

The chain uses TRBV19 and TRBJ1-2; D might be TRBD1 (6 bases). CDR3 length: 15 residues. CDR1 is LNHDA and CDR2 is SQIVND in the germline V gene (reference sequence). Trimming removed 5 bases from V and 5 bases from J, with 18 bases in between. CDR3 loop: CASSPDRSQGYGYTF. The CDR3 nucleotides read TGTGCCAGTAGTCCCGACAGGAGTCAGGGTTATGGCTACACCTTC.

This clone was seen more than once but under ten times. The chain recombines TRBV15 with TRBJ2-2, with a tentative D call TRBD2 (5 bases). In germline, CDR1 is LNHNV, CDR2 YYDKDF (reference sequence). V was trimmed by 1 base and J by 7 bases, leaving 13 bases between them. There are 15 residues in the CDR3. CDR3 in DNA: TGTGCCACCAGCAGAGCGGGGTACCTCGGCGGGGAGCTGTTTTTT. This encodes CATSRAGYLGGELFF.

The rearrangement joins TRBV11-2 to TRBJ1-1, with D hard to call. The CDR3 extends over 13 amino acids. Germline assignment: CDR1 SGHAT and CDR2 FQNNGV. V gave up 3 bases and J gave up 6 bases, with 11 bases separating them. CDR3 bases: TGTGCCAGCAGCTTTGACAAGCCTGCTGAAGCTTTCTTT. It specifies CASSFDKPAEAFF.

The rearrangement uses TRBV5-5 and TRBJ2-3, with TRBD2 matching over 10 bases. There are 15 residues in the CDR3. The germline V gene encodes CDR1 SGHKS and CDR2 YYEKEE (reference sequence). Losses at the gene ends were 4 bases for V and 0 bases for J; bases not matched to a gene: 2. The CDR3 here is CASSMTSGSTDTQYF. The CDR3 DNA reads as TGTGCCAGCAGCATGACTAGCGGGAGCACAGATACGCAGTATTTT.

This chain links TRBV11-3 with TRBJ1-1; D uncertain. This CDR3 has 15 residues. Germline V gene sequence: CDR1 SGHNT, CDR2 YENEEA. V lost 5 bases, J lost 1 base, and 14 bases lay in between. CDR3 loop: CASSPGSQRNTEAFF. The CDR3 region has the DNA TGTGCCAGCAGCCCCGGGAGTCAGAGGAACACTGAAGCTTTCTTT.

This clone occurred a few times. The chain couples TRBV25-1 to TRBJ2-7; D is undetermined. V gave up 5 bases and J gave up 2 bases, with 13 bases separating them. Germline values: CDR1 MGHDK, CDR2 SYGVNS. This CDR3 is built from 14 residues. CDR3: CASSWSFGTYEQYF. The CDR3 region has the DNA TGTGCCAGCAGTTGGAGCTTCGGCACCTACGAGCAGTACTTC.

This clone was picked up a small number of times. V usage is TRBV5-4 and J usage is TRBJ2-3, with 7 bases aligning to TRBD2. Per the germline V gene, CDR1 is SGHNT and CDR2 is YYREEE (reference sequence). V trimming: 1 base; J trimming: 3 bases; junction bases outside the gene matches: 5. The CDR3 sequence is 15 residues long. This chain's CDR3 is CASSLTAGATDTQYF. The CDR3 DNA is TGTGCCAGCAGCTTGACCGCGGGAGCGACAGATACGCAGTATTTT.

The genes are TRBV29-1 and TRBJ2-5; TRBD1 is a possible D gene (5 bases). The V end was cut by 5 bases, the J end by 2 bases, with 12 bases between. The CDR3 is 13 residues long. Looked up from germline, CDR1 is SQVTM and CDR2 is ANQGSEA. The DNA for the CDR3 is TGCAGCGTTCTGGGGCAGCTGCAAGAGACCCAGTACTTC. Translating it yields CSVLGQLQETQYF.

J is TRBJ2-5 and V is TRBV7-2; TRBD2 aligns across 9 bases. From germline, CDR1 is SGHTA and CDR2 FQGNSA. With 1 base clipped from V and 4 bases from J, the junction kept 13 bases outside the gene matches. The CDR3 sequence is 18 residues long. The DNA of the CDR3 is TGTGCCAGCAGCTTAGATGTTTTTGGCGGGAGGGGGGGAGAGACCCAGTACTTC. This encodes CASSLDVFGGRGGETQYF.

The rearrangement links TRBV5-1 to TRBJ2-1, with 13 bases fitting TRBD2. Germline loops: CDR1 SGHRS, CDR2 YFSETQ. V trimming: 9 bases; J trimming: 1 base; junction bases outside the gene matches: 16. This CDR3 is built from 19 residues. The CDR3 nucleotides read TGCGCCACTTCGGGTACCGGGACTAGCGGGGCCTTATCCTACAATGAGCAGTTCTTC. Its translation: CATSGTGTSGALSYNEQFF.

The J gene is TRBJ1-2, the V gene TRBV28, with no clear D. Between the trimmed V and J ends, which lost 1 base and 5 bases, there was a span of 17 bases. The CDR3 has 16 residues. The germline gives CDR1 MDHEN, CDR2 SYDVKM. The CDR3 sequence: CASSLSKRGVWYGYTF. In DNA, the CDR3 is TGTGCCAGCAGTTTATCTAAACGGGGAGTTTGGTATGGCTACACCTTC.

The chain is built from TRBV6-5 and TRBJ1-2; 9 bases are a match to TRBD1. With 6 bases clipped from V and 10 bases from J, the junction kept 9 bases outside the gene matches. This CDR3 spans 13 amino acids. CDR1 and CDR2 (germline): MNHEY, SVGAGI. In nucleotides, the CDR3 is TGTGCCAGCAGACCCGGGACAGGGTGGCCCTACACCTTC. This sequence encodes CASRPGTGWPYTF.

V and J are TRBV11-2 and TRBJ2-3; TRBD2 matches 7 bases. The CDR3 sequence is 17 residues long. Per the germline V gene, CDR1 is SGHAT and CDR2 is FQNNGV. V was clipped by 5 bases and J by 2 bases; unmatched bases: 13. This chain's CDR3 is CASSRWGGNGYTDTQYF. The CDR3 bases are TGTGCCAGCAGCCGGTGGGGGGGAAACGGATACACAGATACGCAGTATTTT.